This T cell receptor (beta chain) was sequenced in a study of human T cells and chemical hapten exposure. Study summary: Readings were taken at 6 days from patch tests that had applied 0.01% DPC to the upper back. Small differences in pooled library volume mainly drove the variation in TCR yields per sample. Study findings and constraints: TCRs exceeding 1 in 1000 frequency stayed unchanged with DPC sensitization.

TCRdb independently ran MiXCR on the RACE reads; one entry per CDR3 protein. The table lists 280,000 or so distinct CDR3 sequences, approximately 7.5% of them singletons. In regard to this clonotype: The antigen remains unidentified.

The germline V gene has CDR1 SGHVS and CDR2 FQNEAQ. The trim removed 3 bases at V and 5 bases at J, leaving 9 bases unmatched. The CDR3 length is 15 residues. Time point defined: pre-sensitization, week 0. Treatment in this sample: therapeutic diphenylcyclopropenone sensitization with weekly scalp DPC. Blood draws came first, before each patch test. The chain couples TRBV7-8 to TRBJ1-1; 7 bases match TRBD1. The sequenced sample was whole blood, obtained in connection with sensitization to the hapten diphenylcyclopropenone (DPC). This clonotype originated in a man aged 18-30 years with alopecia areata. Some clones in this sample may be carry-over from other donors' samples. DNA of the CDR3: TGTGCCAGCAGCTTCCTACAGGGGTTGAGGACTGAAGCTTTCTTT. It codes for CASSFLQGLRTEAFF. Based on the CDR3 plus reference TRBV7-8 and TRBJ1-1, the full variable domain is GAGVSQSPRYKVAKRGQDVALRCDPISGHVSLFWYQQALGQGPEFLTYFQNEAQLDKSGLPSDRFFAERPEGSVSTLKIQRTQQEDSAVYLCASSFLQGLRTEAFFGQGTRLTVV.